These 21 T cell receptor beta chains came from one sample sequenced in a study of shared clonotypes between healthy human individuals. The table came from immunoSEQ multiplex PCR; TCRdb's copy has only in-frame clones and leaves some out. The sample holds 1.4 million to 1.5 million clones, roughly 96% seen once. The sample was naive CD4+ T cells sorted from blood. Subset indicated: CD45RA+ positively selected. The source of these receptors is a man aged 25 to 40 in good health.

The V call is TRBV7-9, the J call TRBJ1-3, with a possible D match to TRBD1 (6 bases). V was clipped by 7 bases and J by 4 bases, with 23 bases between them. The germline gives CDR1 SEHNR, CDR2 FQNEAQ (reference sequence). The CDR3 has 17 residues. CDR3 bases: TGTGCCAGCAACCACCCCGACAGGACCTCTCTCGGAAACACCATATATTTT. This translates into CASNHPDRTSLGNTIYF.

This chain joins TRBV7-9 and TRBJ1-5; 8 bases match TRBD1. The junction had 6 bases not matched to a gene; V was cut back by 2 bases and J by 6 bases. Germline loops: CDR1 SEHNR, CDR2 FQNEAQ (reference sequence). The CDR3 totals 15 residues. The CDR3 nucleotides are TGTGCCAGCAGCTTATCAGGGGGCGCGGGTCAGCCCCAGCATTTT. This gives the protein CASSLSGGAGQPQHF.

The chain couples TRBV5-1 to TRBJ2-5, with D perhaps TRBD1 or TRBD2 (5 bases each). CDR3 size: 16 residues. Looked up from germline, CDR1 is SGHRS and CDR2 is YFSETQ. Trimming took off 0 bases at V and 5 bases at J, with 17 bases between the two ends. The CDR3 protein is CASSLGGTLALETQYF. In DNA, the CDR3 is TGCGCCAGCAGCTTGGGTGGGACCTTGGCCCTTGAGACCCAGTACTTC.

The sample holds a few counts of this clone. This chain joins TRBV19 and TRBJ2-5; D is uncertain. The V gene lost 3 bases and the J gene lost 5 bases, with 10 bases spanning the gap. Germline V lookup: CDR1 LNHDA, CDR2 SQIVND (reference sequence). There are 13 residues in the CDR3. The CDR3 sequence: CASSIPGQETQYF. DNA for the CDR3: TGTGCCAGTAGTATTCCGGGCCAGGAGACCCAGTACTTC.

The rearrangement uses TRBV25-1 and TRBJ2-7, with D uncertain. The CDR3 spans 11 residues. Trimming stripped 4 bases from V and 4 bases from J, with 5 bases between. The germline V gene encodes CDR1 MGHDK and CDR2 SYGVNS. Here the CDR3 DNA reads TGTGCCAGCAGTGGGATGTACGAGCAGTACTTC. Translated: CASSGMYEQYF.

The V call is TRBV6-5, the J call TRBJ1-1; a weak D match, TRBD1 (5 bases). CDR3 length: 14 residues. V lost 8 bases and J 4 bases, leaving 17 bases between the germline ends. CDR1 and CDR2 from the germline V gene are MNHEY and SVGAGI. In DNA form, the CDR3 reads TGTGCCAGCCTTAATGGGATGGGGGGCACTGAAGCTTTCTTT. Residues: CASLNGMGGTEAFF.

About this clone itself: Germline is not matched at one junction end, which may reflect a read error. V usage is TRBV10-1 and J usage is TRBJ1-4; 7 nucleotides line up with TRBD1. CDR3 length equals 14 residues. Germline CDR1 is WNHNN and CDR2 is SYGVQD (reference sequence). The CDR3 loop is CASSDSRTGENLFF. The CDR3 DNA reads as TGCGCCAGCAGTGACTCCCGGACAGGCGAAAACCTGTTTTTT.

This chain connects TRBV5-4 to TRBJ2-1; 15 bases fit TRBD2. CDR3 length: 17 residues. CDR1 is SGHNT and CDR2 is YYREEE in the germline V gene (reference sequence). V shed 3 bases, J shed 6 bases, and the junction held 7 bases outside the gene matches. The DNA for the CDR3 is TGTGCCAGCAGCTCCTGGACTAGCGGGAGGGCGGGCAATGAGCAGTTCTTC. Its protein product is CASSSWTSGRAGNEQFF. The whole variable domain, filled in from reference TRBV5-4 and TRBJ2-1, reads ETGVTQSPTHLIKTRGQQVTLRCSSQSGHNTVSWYQQALGQGPQFIFQYYREEENGRGNFPPRFSGLQFPNYSSELNVNALELDDSALYLCASSSWTSGRAGNEQFFGPGTRLTVL.

V usage is TRBV4-1 and J usage is TRBJ2-5, with D unresolved. With 0 bases removed from V and 5 bases from J, the gap between germline ends came to 10 bases. Germline CDR1 and CDR2: MGHRA and YSYEKL. The CDR3 length is 14 residues. CDR3 amino acids: CASSQDWVRETQYF. The CDR3 region has the DNA TGCGCCAGCAGCCAAGATTGGGTTCGGGAGACCCAGTACTTC.

The chain combines TRBV5-4 with TRBJ1-4; D possibly corresponds to TRBD1 (5 bases). Trimming left V 4 bases short and J 6 bases short, with 16 bases between. In germline, CDR1 is SGHNT, CDR2 YYREEE (reference sequence). This CDR3 is 15 amino acids long. The CDR3 bases are TGTGCCAGCAGCGAGCTGGGACGGCAAGATGAAAAACTGTTTTTT. It translates to CASSELGRQDEKLFF.

This chain connects TRBV6-5 to TRBJ2-7; 9 nucleotides line up with TRBD2. The germline V gene encodes CDR1 MNHEY and CDR2 SVGAGI. There are 14 residues in the CDR3. V trimming: 2 bases; J trimming: 2 bases; junction bases outside the gene matches: 1. For the CDR3, the DNA is TGTGCCAGCAGTTACCGACTAGCGGCCTACGAGCAGTACTTC. It translates to CASSYRLAAYEQYF.

The chain combines TRBV28 with TRBJ2-1; D uncertain. The V end lost 7 bases, the J end lost 5 bases, and 6 bases lay between the germline ends. Germline lookup yields CDR1 MDHEN and CDR2 SYDVKM. CDR3 length equals 11 residues. CDR3 sequence: CASKSHNEQFF. As DNA, the CDR3 is TGTGCCAGCAAGTCCCACAATGAGCAGTTCTTC.

The V call is TRBV27, the J call TRBJ2-1, with 9 bases lining up with TRBD2. V shed 6 bases, J shed 2 bases, and the junction held 8 bases outside the gene matches. Germline V gives CDR1 MNHEY, CDR2 SMNVEV (reference sequence). The CDR3 extends over 16 amino acids. The CDR3: CASRPFLAGTYNEQFF. CDR3 in DNA: TGTGCCAGCAGACCCTTTCTAGCGGGAACCTACAATGAGCAGTTCTTC.

With respect to this clone: The sample holds other DNA sequences that translate to the same CDR3. CDR3 residues: CASSRGDTGELFF. In DNA form, the CDR3 reads TGCGCCAGCAGCCGCGGAGACACCGGGGAGCTGTTTTTT. The chain has TRBV5-1 and TRBJ2-2, with D unresolved. CDR1 is SGHRS and CDR2 is YFSETQ in the germline V gene. V lost 4 bases, J lost 3 bases, and 7 bases lay in between. This CDR3 spans 13 amino acids. The whole variable domain, filled in from reference TRBV5-1 and TRBJ2-2, reads KAGVTQTPRYLIKTRGQQVTLSCSPISGHRSVSWYQQTPGQGLQFLFEYFSETQRNKGNFPGRFSGRQFSNSRSEMNVSTLELGDSALYLCASSRGDTGELFFGEGSRLTVL.

V gene TRBV7-2 combines with J gene TRBJ1-1; D remains unclear. This CDR3 region has 14 residues. Germline assignment: CDR1 SGHTA and CDR2 FQGNSA. The V gene lost 1 base and the J gene lost 5 bases, with 11 bases spanning the gap. This CDR3 is CASSLGAWVTEAFF. The CDR3 region has the DNA TGTGCCAGCAGCTTAGGAGCCTGGGTAACTGAAGCTTTCTTT.

V usage is TRBV9 and J usage is TRBJ1-1; tentative D call: TRBD1 (5 bases). Trimming took 0 bases from V and 7 from J, leaving 13 bases between them. This CDR3 comprises 14 residues. The germline CDR1 and CDR2 sequences are SGDLS and YYNGEE. CDR3 coding DNA: TGTGCCAGCAGCGTAGTAGGGGCTGGTAATGAAGCTTTCTTT. Protein product: CASSVVGAGNEAFF.

V and J are TRBV6-4 and TRBJ1-5; D remains ambiguous. This CDR3 has 17 residues. CDR1 and CDR2 from the germline V gene are MRHNA and SNTAGT. V lost 6 bases and J 0 bases, leaving 18 bases between the germline ends. This CDR3 is CASSPPPGMDSNQPQHF. CDR3 nucleotide sequence: TGTGCCAGCAGCCCTCCCCCGGGTATGGATAGCAATCAGCCCCAGCATTTT.

This rearrangement joins TRBV6-4 to TRBJ2-7, with TRBD2 matching over 10 bases. The germline gives CDR1 MRHNA, CDR2 SNTAGT. The CDR3 loop spans 14 amino acids. V trimming: 7 bases; J trimming: 1 base; junction bases outside the gene matches: 4. CDR3 nucleotides: TGTGCCAGCACCGGACTAGCGGATTCCTACGAGCAGTACTTC. This translates into CASTGLADSYEQYF.

The chain is built from TRBV6-6 and TRBJ2-7; TRBD2 might be the D (6 bases). The V end lost 6 bases, the J end lost 2 bases, and 14 bases lay between the germline ends. This CDR3 comprises 14 residues. Germline V gives CDR1 MNHNY, CDR2 SVGAGI (reference sequence). CDR3 protein: CASRGTGGAYEQYF. The CDR3 DNA is TGTGCCAGCAGGGGCACCGGGGGTGCCTACGAGCAGTACTTC.

The chain couples TRBV10-1 to TRBJ2-3, with TRBD2 matching over 7 bases. CDR1 WNHNN and CDR2 SYGVQD come from the germline V gene (reference sequence). The CDR3 consists of 15 residues. V dropped 6 bases and J dropped 4; count of bases not matched to a gene: 10. DNA for the CDR3: TGCGCCAGCAGCTCAAGCGGGATTGGGTCAGATACGCAGTATTTT. It codes for CASSSSGIGSDTQYF.

This chain joins TRBV11-3 and TRBJ2-2, with 7 bases aligning to TRBD2. There are 14 residues in the CDR3. Germline values: CDR1 SGHNT, CDR2 YENEEA. The trim removed 7 bases at V and 4 bases at J, leaving 6 bases unmatched. CDR3 nucleotides: TGTGCCAGCAACTGGACTAGGTCCACCGGGGAGCTGTTTTTT. Protein: CASNWTRSTGELFF.